Sequencing of this T cell receptor beta chain was carried out in a study of OX40 agonist ivuxolimab in advanced cancers. Study observations and caveats: CD8+ T cells were the subset that, on average, had more expanded clones than CD4+.

The table lists this clone with a count of one. Its specificity is unknown. Data came from immunoSEQ multiplex PCR; TCRdb stores just in-frame clones and leaves some out. Among more than 25,000 clones listed, 83% were seen once. Trimming left V 5 bases short and J 7 bases short, with 12 bases between. This CDR3 has 14 amino acids. CDR1 is MNHEY and CDR2 is SVGAGI in the germline V gene. Source: CD4+ or CD8+ T cells sorted from blood, taken in a trial of the OX40 agonist ivuxolimab. The V call is TRBV6-5, the J call TRBJ1-6; tentative D call: TRBD1 (5 bases). The receptor comes from an adult with an advanced solid tumor such as melanoma, head and neck, liver or kidney cancer. The CDR3 loop is CASSVGGRNSPLHF. DNA for the CDR3: TGTGCCAGCAGTGTCGGGGGTAGGAATTCACCCCTCCACTTT.